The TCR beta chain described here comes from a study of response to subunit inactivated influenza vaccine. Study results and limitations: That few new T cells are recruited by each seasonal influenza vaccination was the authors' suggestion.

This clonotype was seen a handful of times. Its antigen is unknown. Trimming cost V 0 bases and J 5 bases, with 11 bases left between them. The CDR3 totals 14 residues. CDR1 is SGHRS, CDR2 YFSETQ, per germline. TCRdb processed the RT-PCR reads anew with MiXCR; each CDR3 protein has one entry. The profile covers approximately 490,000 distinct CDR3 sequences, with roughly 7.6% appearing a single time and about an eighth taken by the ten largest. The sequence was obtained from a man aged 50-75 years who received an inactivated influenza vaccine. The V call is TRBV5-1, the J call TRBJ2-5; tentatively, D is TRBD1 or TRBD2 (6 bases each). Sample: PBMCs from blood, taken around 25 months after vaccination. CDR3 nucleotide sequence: TGCGCCAGCAGCTTGGAACAGGGAGGTGAGACCCAGTACTTC. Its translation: CASSLEQGGETQYF.